This T cell receptor (beta chain) was identified in a study of T-cell memory formation after mild COVID-19 (dated by TCRdb to the early 2020s). With regard to the full study: TCR sequence clusters from the two donors were found to be largely donor specific. Two young, previously healthy adult volunteers, one female and one male, were included in the cohort. T-cell clones expanding and contracting after mild COVID-19 in two donors were tracked by longitudinal TCRalpha and TCRbeta repertoire sequencing.

Ficoll-Paque density gradient centrifugation was the method used to isolate PBMCs. The CDR3 measures 13 amino acids from cysteine to phenylalanine. Only the CDR3 part of the read is kept: 39 bases, read in frame from the first base. CDR1 is given as GTSNPN and CDR2 as SVGIG, both from the germline V gene (reference sequence). For this chain, trimming is 4 bases at the V end and 1 base at the J end, and the number of junction bases without a gene match is 3. Details on this clonotype: Its antigen remains unidentified. One base away there is no much larger clone; base qualities are not given.

Instrument on record: Illumina NovaSeq 6000. TCRalpha and TCRbeta cDNA libraries were built by 5'RACE with constant-segment primers, adding sample barcodes and unique molecular identifiers. Trizol reagent was used to extract RNA from every sample. Library amplification was performed in two PCR steps, and a second sample barcode and Illumina TruSeq adapters were introduced in the second step. The libraries were sequenced on an Illumina NovaSeq using 2 x 150 bp paired-end reads. On the authors' methods: Demultiplexing of reads and collapsing into UMI-guided consensus sequences were performed with migec v1.2.7. Using mixcr v2.1.11, UMI consensuses were aligned to TRA and TRB V and J templates and then assembled into clonotypes. A clonotype was counted as expanded or contracted only if both edgeR and NoisET called the change significant, with noise models trained on biological replicates. edgeR calls used a false discovery rate-adjusted p below 0.01 and a log2 fold-change threshold of 1. As an exploratory analysis of dynamics, max-normalized trajectories of the 1000 most abundant clonotypes were examined with PCA combined with hierarchical clustering. Separately sequenced CD4+ and CD8+ repertoires were used to assign the CD4 or CD8 phenotype of responding clones. Through fastp at Q25 and MiXCR, TCRdb rebuilt clones from the public reads, retaining in-frame beta chains. Here each entry gathers all rows of one CDR3 protein and keeps the most common genes and DNA. TCRdb assigned the V and J calls; the authors' analysis was not used. Within this sample are approximately 430,000 distinct CDR3 sequences, with about 22% of them counted one time only. The ten largest clonotypes hold less than 15% of the sample.

Study-wide findings and limitations: Some responding clones were found in pre-infection memory, which suggests that pre-existing cross-reactive memory T cells took part in the SARS-CoV-2 response. The study covered only two mild cases, and larger cohorts including severe cases with pre-infection samples were considered necessary. Contracting CD4+ clones turned up mainly in the CM and EM memory subsets, whereas EMRA was where CD8+ clones were enriched. Clones that contracted from day 15 to 85 showed balanced CD4/CD8 phenotypes, whereas a second wave of clones that expanded from day 15 to 37 leaned towards CD4+. SARS-CoV-2 specificity was not confirmed for the second-wave clones peaking on day 37.

This TCR derives from an adult woman who had mild COVID-19 (a few samples of this study predate the infection). The sample titles of this study are shuffled in the database, so cell type and time point are left out; the donor was told from shared clones. Specimen: PBMCs or a T cell subset sorted from them (not recorded which). The V and J genes are TRBV30 and TRBJ1-1; TRBD1 agrees with 7 junctional bases. The CDR3 sequence is CAWTRTGNTEAFF. The DNA sequence reads TGTGCCTGGACCCGGACAGGGAACACTGAAGCTTTCTTT.